Below are 20 T cell receptor beta chains sequenced from a single sample in a study of T cells after yellow fever vaccination. Each CDR3 protein is one row after TCRdb ran MiXCR on the 5' RACE reads. Of about 320,000 distinct CDR3 sequences detected, 3.5% to 4.5% appear once; the ten largest clones hold roughly a fifth. The source was PBMCs, collected 15 days after the yellow fever booster vaccination. Receptors originate from a man between 18 and 35 years old who received the YFV17D yellow fever vaccine.

Only a few counts were recorded for this clonotype. The gene calls are TRBV20-1 and TRBJ1-2; D perhaps matches TRBD1 (6 bases). The CDR3 has 16 amino acids. With 2 bases removed from V and 1 base from J, the gap between germline ends came to 17 bases. CDR1 DFQATT and CDR2 SNEGSKA come from the germline V gene (reference sequence). DNA for the CDR3: TGCAGTGCTAGAATGTGGGTGGGGGCCTATAACTATGGCTACACCTTC. This codes for CSARMWVGAYNYGYTF.

There are a few counts of this clonotype. CDR3 DNA: TGTGCCAGCAGCTCTACAGGGGGCGAATACTACGAGCAGTACTTC. The encoded protein is CASSSTGGEYYEQYF. The chain combines TRBV7-6 with TRBJ2-7, with TRBD1 matching 9 bases. Germline V lookup: CDR1 SGHVS, CDR2 FNYEAQ. Trimming took 4 bases from V and 3 from J; bases not matched to a gene: 7. The CDR3 runs to 15 residues.

V is TRBV12-3 or TRBV12-4 and J is TRBJ1-2, with 8 bases matching TRBD1. Losses at the gene ends were 4 bases for V and 0 bases for J; bases not matched to a gene: 7. CDR3 length: 16 residues. CDR3 in amino acids: CASSSPRQGTNYGYTF. The CDR3 DNA reads as TGTGCCAGCAGTTCTCCACGACAGGGGACTAACTATGGCTACACCTTC.

The rearrangement joins TRBV12-5 to TRBJ1-1; D uncertain. V lost 0 bases and J lost 11, with 7 bases in between. The CDR3 covers 11 residues. Germline CDR1 reads LGHNT; CDR2 reads FRNRAP. In DNA form, the CDR3 reads TGTGCTAGTGGTTTGGTACTCCGGGCTTTCTTT. It specifies CASGLVLRAFF.

Many counts were recorded for this clonotype. The CDR3 loop is CASRGSGYEQYF. The CDR3 DNA reads TGTGCCAGCAGGGGGAGCGGCTACGAGCAGTACTTC. The rearrangement joins TRBV2 to TRBJ2-7; TRBD2 might be the D (5 bases). The V end lost 6 bases, the J end lost 3 bases, and 9 bases lay between the germline ends. In germline, CDR1 is SNHLY, CDR2 FYNNEI. The CDR3 loop spans 12 amino acids.

This clonotype was recorded many times. This rearrangement joins TRBV12-3 or TRBV12-4 to TRBJ2-3; D unresolved. V was clipped by 5 bases and J by 2 bases, with 8 bases between them. The length of the CDR3 is 13 residues. The CDR3, as DNA: TGTGCCAGCAGTCGAGATTACACAGATACGCAGTATTTT. This encodes CASSRDYTDTQYF.

This clonotype was counted at least ten times. V is TRBV12-3 or TRBV12-4 and J is TRBJ2-1; D may be TRBD2 (6 bases). The V gene lost 3 bases and the J gene lost 2 bases, with 17 bases spanning the gap. This CDR3 is 17 amino acids long. The CDR3, as DNA: TGTGCCAGCAGTTTTGCGGGGACTGTCGACGCCTACAATGAGCAGTTCTTC. Its protein product is CASSFAGTVDAYNEQFF.

The chain combines TRBV28 with TRBJ2-5; D is ambiguous. This CDR3 has 12 amino acids. The germline CDR1 and CDR2 sequences are MDHEN and SYDVKM. V lost 6 bases and J 7 bases, leaving 12 bases between the germline ends. The CDR3 bases are TGTGCCAGCAGCCTCGACGTAGGGACCCAGTACTTC. This translates into CASSLDVGTQYF. Using reference TRBV28 and TRBJ2-5 for the parts outside the CDR3, the full variable domain is DVKVTQSSRYLVKRTGEKVFLECVQDMDHENMFWYRQDPGLGLRLIYFSYDVKMKEKGDIPEGYSVSREKKERFSLILESASTNQTSMYLCASSLDVGTQYFGPGTRLLVL.

This clonotype was observed a single time. This chain links TRBV20-1 with TRBJ1-1, with 7 bases identical to TRBD1. The CDR3 runs 12 residues. Germline V CDR1 and CDR2: DFQATT, SNEGSKA (reference sequence). The J segment lost 10 bases and the V segment lost 3 bases, leaving 8 bases of the junction unmatched. This CDR3 is CSARQGDSVAFF. The CDR3 DNA reads TGCAGTGCTAGGCAGGGGGACTCTGTAGCTTTCTTT.

This clonotype was seen repeatedly, ten times or more. J is TRBJ1-1 and V is TRBV5-1; D remains unclear. The germline CDR1 and CDR2 sequences are SGHRS and YFSETQ. Trimming removed 4 bases from V and 3 bases from J, with 10 bases in between. The CDR3 has 13 amino acids. The CDR3, as DNA: TGCGCCAGCAGCCGCGGGGAGGACACTGAAGCTTTCTTT. Its protein is CASSRGEDTEAFF.

This clonotype was picked up a small number of times. As DNA, the CDR3 is TGTGCCAGCAGCTTAACGGGGGAAACCTATGGCTACACCTTC. Its translation is CASSLTGETYGYTF. V and J are TRBV7-6 and TRBJ1-2; possibly TRBD1 for D (5 bases). The CDR3 has 14 amino acids. The germline V gene has CDR1 SGHVS and CDR2 FNYEAQ. V was clipped by 2 bases and J by 4 bases, with 11 bases between them. The full variable domain, rest sourced from reference TRBV7-6 and TRBJ1-2, is GAGVSQSPRYKVTKRGQDVALRCDPISGHVSLYWYRQALGQGPEFLTYFNYEAQQDKSGLPNDRFSAERPEGSISTLTIQRTEQRDSAMYRCASSLTGETYGYTFGSGTRLTVV.

This clonotype has a count of ten or more. The chain joins TRBV6-5 to TRBJ2-3, with D possibly being TRBD2 (5 bases). Germline V CDR1 and CDR2: MNHEY, SVGAGI. V lost 0 bases and J lost 0, with 7 bases in between. The CDR3 totals 15 residues. The DNA of the CDR3 is TGTGCCAGCAGTTACTCGGGGAGAAGCACAGATACGCAGTATTTT. Protein sequence: CASSYSGRSTDTQYF.

This clonotype was counted many times. This chain links TRBV5-6 with TRBJ2-3; 11 positions agree with TRBD2. This CDR3 has 15 residues. Germline-derived CDR1 and CDR2 are SGHDT and YYEEEE. The J segment lost 3 bases and the V segment lost 3 bases, leaving 3 bases of the junction unmatched. In nucleotides, the CDR3 is TGTGCCAGCAGCTGGGGACTAGCGGTGACAGATACGCAGTATTTT. Translation gives CASSWGLAVTDTQYF.

This clonotype was observed a handful of times. The rearrangement links TRBV4-1 to TRBJ2-7, with D possibly being TRBD2 (5 bases). The CDR3 extends over 15 amino acids. Trimming took 3 bases from V and 0 from J, leaving 12 bases between them. Germline values: CDR1 MGHRA, CDR2 YSYEKL. CDR3 sequence reads: CASSQATGLSYEQYV. The CDR3 nucleotides read TGCGCCAGCAGCCAGGCAACCGGACTCTCCTACGAGCAGTACGTC.

This clonotype has a count of ten or more. The V gene is TRBV6-5, the J gene TRBJ2-5, with TRBD1 matching over 7 bases. V lost 7 bases, J lost 2 bases, and 7 bases stayed unmatched. CDR3 size: 14 residues. Per the germline V gene, CDR1 is MNHEY and CDR2 is SVGAGI. The CDR3 is CASTGDSLQETQYF. The CDR3 DNA reads TGTGCCAGCACCGGGGACAGTCTTCAAGAGACCCAGTACTTC.

This clonotype was observed many times. The chain employs TRBV20-1 and TRBJ1-1, with 8 bases fitting TRBD1. With V trimmed by 0 bases and J by 6 bases, 6 bases remained unmatched. Germline CDR1 and CDR2: DFQATT and SNEGSKA (reference sequence). The CDR3 extends over 14 amino acids. In nucleotides, the CDR3 is TGCAGTGCTAGAGAGGCAGGGGGCTACGCTGAAGCTTTCTTT. Protein: CSAREAGGYAEAFF.

This clonotype was detected a few times. The chain couples TRBV29-1 to TRBJ1-1; the D is unclear. This CDR3 spans 12 amino acids. CDR1 is SQVTM and CDR2 is ANQGSEA in the germline V gene. Trimming left V 4 bases short and J 3 bases short, with 9 bases between. The CDR3 DNA sequence: TGCAGCGTTGGAGGAGGAGACACTGAAGCTTTCTTT. Amino acids: CSVGGGDTEAFF. The whole variable domain, remainder taken from reference TRBV29-1 and TRBJ1-1, is SAVISQKPSRDICQRGTSLTIQCQVDSQVTMMFWYRQQPGQSLTLIATANQGSEATYESGFVIDKFPISRPNLTFSTLTVSNMSPEDSSIYLCSVGGGDTEAFFGQGTRLTVV.

The chain carries TRBV9 and TRBJ2-5; maybe TRBD2 (6 bases). V was pared by 1 base and J by 5 bases, with 18 bases between. This CDR3 has 16 residues. Germline values: CDR1 SGDLS, CDR2 YYNGEE. This CDR3 reads CASSVHMSGGRETQYF. Here the CDR3 DNA reads TGTGCCAGCAGCGTACATATGTCCGGGGGAAGGGAGACCCAGTACTTC. The variable domain in full, completed from reference TRBV9 and TRBJ2-5, reads DSGVTQTPKHLITATGQRVTLRCSPRSGDLSVYWYQQSLDQGLQFLIQYYNGEERAKGNILERFSAQQFPDLHSELNLSSLELGDSALYFCASSVHMSGGRETQYFGPGTRLLVL.

This clonotype appeared many times. The genes are TRBV7-9 and TRBJ2-2; D ambiguous. V dropped 5 bases and J dropped 9 bases, with 7 bases sitting between them. Germline CDR1 and CDR2: SEHNR and FQNEAQ (reference sequence). This CDR3 comprises 11 residues. Here the CDR3 reads CASSRTRELFF. Here the CDR3 DNA reads TGTGCCAGCAGCCGAACCCGGGAGCTGTTTTTT.

This clonotype was seen at least ten times. V gene TRBV7-2 combines with J gene TRBJ2-1; 16 bases match TRBD2. CDR1 is SGHTA, CDR2 FQGNSA, per germline. The CDR3 contains 16 residues. V gave up 5 bases and J gave up 14 bases; unmatched junction bases: 12. CDR3 DNA: TGTGCCAGCAGCCCCGTGGGGACTAGCGGGGGGGCCACGGAGTTCTTC. The encoded protein is CASSPVGTSGGATEFF.